These 11 T cell receptor beta chains came from one sample sequenced in a study of cytomegalovirus exposure and HLA in healthy donors (dated by TCRdb to about 2017). Receptor libraries were prepared by the immunoSEQ multiplex PCR assay. TCRdb's version of the immuneACCESS table is confined to in-frame rearrangements and falls short of the full clone set. An unresolved V gene accounts for under half of the shortfall where checked; the remainder is of unknown origin. This sample comprises tens of thousands of clones, 97% of them detected only once. Jointly, the top ten make up approximately 10% of the sample. Sequenced sample: PBMCs. The receptors originated from a man younger than 40 in good health and CMV-seropositive.

This chain joins TRBV7-6 and TRBJ2-2, with 7 bases identical to TRBD1. V lost 5 bases and J lost 0; bases outside the gene matches: 3. There are 15 residues in the CDR3. Germline V gene data show CDR1 as SGHVS and CDR2 as FNYEAQ. CDR3 in DNA: TGTGCCAGCAGCGTAGGGACAGCGAACACCGGGGAGCTGTTTTTT. It translates to CASSVGTANTGELFF.

The V and J genes are TRBV28 and TRBJ1-2, with D possibly TRBD1 on 6 matching bases. This CDR3 comprises 14 residues. V lost 4 bases and J 4 bases, leaving 13 bases between the germline ends. Germline CDR1 is MDHEN and CDR2 is SYDVKM. The CDR3 sequence: CASSWPMTGYGYTF. The CDR3 bases are TGTGCCAGCAGTTGGCCCATGACAGGCTATGGCTACACCTTC.

The V call is TRBV28, the J call TRBJ1-1; 7 nucleotides agree with TRBD1. CDR1 and CDR2 (germline): MDHEN, SYDVKM. V shed 4 bases and J 4 bases; nucleotides not matched to a gene: 9. The CDR3 is 15 amino acids. The DNA of the CDR3 is TGTGCCAGCAGTTGGAACCCACAGGGGAGCACTGAAGCTTTCTTT. This gives the protein CASSWNPQGSTEAFF.

The chain is built from TRBV6-5 and TRBJ2-1, with TRBD1 as a possible D gene (6 bases). The CDR3 runs to 13 residues. V gave up 5 bases and J gave up 7 bases, with 12 bases separating them. The germline gives CDR1 MNHEY, CDR2 SVGAGI. In nucleotides, the CDR3 is TGTGCCAGCAGTGACTATACAGGGAATGAGCAGTTCTTC. The encoded protein is CASSDYTGNEQFF.

This chain links TRBV4-1 with TRBJ2-2, with D tentatively TRBD2 (6 bases). The CDR3 runs to 15 residues. Germline V gene data show CDR1 as MGHRA and CDR2 as YSYEKL. Deletions cut 2 bases from V and 5 bases from J, with 12 bases between. The CDR3 DNA reads as TGCGCCAGCAGCCAAACCAGACTAGAGACCGGGGAGCTGTTTTTT. Its protein product is CASSQTRLETGELFF.

The V gene is TRBV9, the J gene TRBJ2-7; D may be TRBD2 (6 bases). Germline CDR1 is SGDLS and CDR2 is YYNGEE. CDR3 length: 12 residues. V dropped 6 bases and J dropped 6 bases, with 13 bases sitting between them. This CDR3 is CASNPGGGEQYF. DNA for the CDR3: TGTGCCAGCAACCCCGGGGGTGGCGAGCAGTACTTC.

This rearrangement joins TRBV4-3 to TRBJ1-4; tentative D call: TRBD1 (6 bases). Germline assignment: CDR1 LGHNA and CDR2 YSLEER. V shed 0 bases and J shed 8 bases, with 16 bases lying between them. The CDR3 covers 16 residues. The CDR3: CASSQDLSQGGEKLFF. The CDR3 bases are TGCGCCAGCAGCCAAGATCTGTCACAGGGAGGGGAAAAACTGTTTTTT.

The chain carries TRBV4-1 and TRBJ1-1, with D perhaps matching TRBD1 (5 bases). In germline, CDR1 is MGHRA, CDR2 YSYEKL. Deletions cut 4 bases from V and 0 bases from J, with 9 bases between. This CDR3 contains 14 residues. DNA of the CDR3: TGCGCCAGCAGCCTGACAGTAATGAACACTGAAGCTTTCTTT. Translated, it gives CASSLTVMNTEAFF.

This clone was picked up a small number of times. CDR3 protein: CASSQGRASGRLSTDTQYF. The CDR3 nucleotides read TGTGCCAGCAGCCAAGGTCGGGCTAGCGGGAGGCTAAGCACAGATACGCAGTATTTT. V is TRBV4-2 and J is TRBJ2-3, with 11 bases identical to TRBD2. Germline-derived CDR1 and CDR2 are LGHNA and YNFKEQ. The CDR3 extends over 19 amino acids. With 1 base clipped from V and 0 bases from J, the junction kept 9 bases outside the gene matches.

The J gene is TRBJ2-1, the V gene TRBV6-1; weak D call: TRBD1 (6 bases). Per the germline V gene, CDR1 is MNHNS and CDR2 is SASEGT. The CDR3 covers 15 residues. Trimming shortened V by 4 bases and J by 5 bases, and 15 bases separated the two germline ends. The CDR3 loop reads CASSAITGTHNEQFF. DNA of the CDR3: TGTGCCAGCAGTGCCATTACCGGGACACACAATGAGCAGTTCTTC.

V gene TRBV14 combines with J gene TRBJ2-7; 7 nucleotides line up with TRBD1. The V segment lost 5 bases and the J segment 5 bases; nucleotides outside the gene matches: 12. The CDR3 totals 15 residues. Germline CDR1 and CDR2: SGHDN and FVKESK. The CDR3 DNA follows: TGTGCCAGCAGCAAGGGACAGCCAGGACGTGACGAGCAGTACTTC. Translated: CASSKGQPGRDEQYF.